This TCR beta chain was found in a study of T cell responses to AZD1222 COVID-19 vaccine (dated by TCRdb to the early 2020s). Background for the entire study: Because spike-specific TCR depth and breadth did not differ between the two schedules, AZD1222 recipients who got a second dose at roughly 4 weeks were pooled with those who got a second dose at roughly 12 weeks. TCR sequencing covered 233 trial participants: 200 to 210 given two doses of AZD1222 and approximately 26 given two doses of MenACWY control vaccine. Enrollment into the trials was organized by age into subgroups of 18-55, 56-69 and 70-plus years, and those subgroups contained approximately 160, 26 and 62 TCR-sequenced participants, respectively.

The time point label of this sample denotes: baseline before first vaccination. Samples from vaccinated people were obtained from the UK trials COV001 and COV002, which included a single-blind randomized controlled phase 2/3 trial of AZD1222 (ChAdOx1 nCoV-19) in healthy adults. For TCRbeta chain sequencing, PBMC samples were collected from trial participants at day 0 and at day 28 after the second dose. The CDR3 regions of human TCRbeta chains were analyzed by immunosequencing. The authors processed their data as follows. TCRs in the repertoires were compared against a reference library of SARS-CoV-2-specific TCRs that had been generated with the MIRA antigen-specificity platform. Breadth was defined as the fraction of unique TCRs that were SARS-CoV-2-associated, and depth was defined as the fraction of total T cells that were SARS-CoV-2-associated. Using the MIRA data, each spike-specific TCR was mapped to the spike region that the TCR reacts to and placed in a CD4 or CD8 class. Log10-transformed breadth and depth values were compared by one-way ANOVA with Sidak's multiple comparisons tests. The immuneACCESS repertoire file appears here via TCRdb, limited to in-frame rearrangements. These files lack a portion of the clones; in checked studies, under half of the deficit traces to unresolved V genes, and the cause of the others is not known. V, J and clone size are those of that table, while D and trimming were read from the DNA. A total of more than 85,000 clones appear in this sample, 88% of them only once. The top ten clones comprise 7% to 10% of the sample.

General conclusions and limits of the study: Vaccine-associated CD4 TCRs spanned the whole spike protein, with dominant responses in regions 160-218 and 743-854. The 56-69-year group was small, and its depth increase did not reach significance, likely because of low power. Conclusions about previously exposed vaccinees are limited because only a handful of AZD1222 recipients were SARS-CoV-2 seropositive at baseline. Spike-specific TCR breadth and depth rose significantly after two AZD1222 doses compared with day 0 and with MenACWY recipients. Nearly half of unique spike-specific TCRs reportedly recognized epitopes outside regions mutated in the B.1.351 and B.1.1.7 variants. Because no day 14 peak-response samples were available, the repertoires could be characterized only after the peak T cell response. Participants were mostly white British and included more females than males, and it was suggested by the authors that clonal diversity may have been underestimated.

A remark on this clone: No antigen is known for it. No much larger clonotype is one base removed from it; base qualities were not supplied.

This material consisted of peripheral blood, taken on day 0 of AZD1222 vaccination. The receptor was derived from an adult in good health.

This receptor carries the CDR3 CASTSGDRGNYGYTF. The DNA sequence follows: TGTGCCAGCACCAGTGGGGACAGGGGTAACTATGGCTACACCTTC. The rearranged segments are TRBV28 and TRBJ1-2; the junction holds 10 bases that match TRBD1. CDR1 and CDR2 are read off the germline V gene as MDHEN and SYDVKM. The germline V and J ends show losses of 7 bases and 1 base respectively, and no gene match explains 6 bases of the junction. The CDR3 measures 15 amino acids from cysteine to phenylalanine. CDR3 DNA is the only sequence kept; it has 45 bases, read in frame from the first base.